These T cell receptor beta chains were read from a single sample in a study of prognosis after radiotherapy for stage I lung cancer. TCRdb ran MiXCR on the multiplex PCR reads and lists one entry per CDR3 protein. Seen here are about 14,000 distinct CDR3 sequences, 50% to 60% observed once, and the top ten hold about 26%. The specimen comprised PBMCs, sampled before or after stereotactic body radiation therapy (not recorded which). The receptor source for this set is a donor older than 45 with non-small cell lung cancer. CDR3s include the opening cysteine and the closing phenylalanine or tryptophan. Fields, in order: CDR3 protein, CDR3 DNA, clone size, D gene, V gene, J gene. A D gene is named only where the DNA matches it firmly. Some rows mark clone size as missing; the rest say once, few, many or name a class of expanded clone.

cdr3_aa: CASSLEFPGPTNSYEQYF
cdr3_nt: TGTGCCAGCAGCTTAGAGTTTCCGGGACCCACTAACTCCTACGAGCAGTACTTC
clone_size: medium-sized
d_call: .
v_call: TRBV11-3
j_call: TRBJ2-7

cdr3_aa: CASSPPPRGSHEQFF
cdr3_nt: TGTGCCAGCAGCCCGCCCCCCCGGGGCAGCCATGAGCAGTTCTTC
clone_size: .
d_call: .
v_call: TRBV7-8
j_call: TRBJ2-1

cdr3_aa: CATSDLRNIEFF
cdr3_nt: TGTGCCACCAGTGATTTGAGGAACATTGAGTTCTTC
clone_size: .
d_call: .
v_call: TRBV24-1
j_call: TRBJ2-1

cdr3_aa: CSARDLPPGQAKGSSYEQYF
cdr3_nt: TGCAGTGCTAGAGATCTTCCCCCGGGACAGGCAAAAGGGAGCTCCTACGAGCAGTACTTC
clone_size: once
d_call: TRBD1
v_call: TRBV20-1
j_call: TRBJ2-7

cdr3_aa: CASSSGTGSYEQYF
cdr3_nt: TGCGCCAGCAGCTCCGGGACAGGGTCCTACGAGCAGTACTTC
clone_size: medium-sized
d_call: TRBD1
v_call: TRBV5-1
j_call: TRBJ2-7

cdr3_aa: CASSFDRLPYEQYF
cdr3_nt: TGTGCCAGCAGCTTCGACAGGTTACCCTACGAGCAGTACTTC
clone_size: .
d_call: .
v_call: TRBV7-9
j_call: TRBJ2-7

cdr3_aa: CASSLTSINLGDTQYF
cdr3_nt: TGCGCCAGCAGCTTGACTAGCATCAACCTAGGGGATACGCAGTATTTT
clone_size: .
d_call: .
v_call: TRBV5-1
j_call: TRBJ2-3

cdr3_aa: CASTLGVGQGSYEQYF
cdr3_nt: TGTGCCAGCACCCTAGGAGTGGGACAGGGGTCCTACGAGCAGTACTTC
clone_size: medium-sized
d_call: TRBD1
v_call: TRBV6-9
j_call: TRBJ2-7

cdr3_aa: CASSGTGIYINQPQHF
cdr3_nt: TGTGCCAGCAGTGGGACAGGTATATATATCAATCAGCCCCAGCATTTT
clone_size: .
d_call: TRBD1
v_call: TRBV6-2/TRBV6-3
j_call: TRBJ1-5

cdr3_aa: CASSEMYELYF
cdr3_nt: TGCGCCAGCAGTGAAATGTACGAGCTGTACTTC
clone_size: .
d_call: .
v_call: TRBV6-1
j_call: TRBJ2-7

cdr3_aa: CASSSPGLAGGLETQYF
cdr3_nt: TGTGCCAGCAGCTCCCCGGGACTAGCGGGAGGTTTAGAGACCCAGTACTTC
clone_size: many
d_call: TRBD2
v_call: TRBV3-1
j_call: TRBJ2-5

cdr3_aa: CASSLSRAPHEQYF
cdr3_nt: TGTGCCAGCAGCTTATCCCGAGCCCCCCACGAGCAGTACTTC
clone_size: .
d_call: .
v_call: TRBV11-2
j_call: TRBJ2-7

cdr3_aa: CASSGQANYGYTF
cdr3_nt: TGTGCCAGCAGTGGACAGGCGAACTATGGCTACACCTTC
clone_size: .
d_call: .
v_call: TRBV2
j_call: TRBJ1-2

cdr3_aa: CASSLGLAGVEEQYF
cdr3_nt: TGTGCCAGCAGCCTCGGATTAGCGGGAGTTGAAGAGCAGTACTTC
clone_size: once
d_call: TRBD2
v_call: TRBV14
j_call: TRBJ2-7

cdr3_aa: CASSFLLASPYNEQFF
cdr3_nt: TGTGCCAGCAGCTTCCTACTAGCTTCTCCCTACAATGAGCAGTTCTTC
clone_size: .
d_call: .
v_call: TRBV7-3
j_call: TRBJ2-1

cdr3_aa: CASSPNGGFGTEAFF
cdr3_nt: TGTGCCAGCTCACCAAATGGTGGATTCGGGACTGAAGCTTTCTTT
clone_size: few
d_call: .
v_call: TRBV18
j_call: TRBJ1-1

cdr3_aa: CSARGLAGSNEQYF
cdr3_nt: TGCAGTGCTAGGGGACTAGCGGGATCCAACGAGCAGTACTTC
clone_size: .
d_call: TRBD2
v_call: TRBV20-1
j_call: TRBJ2-7

cdr3_aa: CASSQDTSGRGQQYF
cdr3_nt: TGCGCCAGCAGCCAAGATACCAGCGGGAGGGGTCAGCAGTACTTC
clone_size: many
d_call: TRBD2
v_call: TRBV4-3
j_call: TRBJ2-7

cdr3_aa: CASSPYLGQGGNTIYF
cdr3_nt: TGTGCCAGCAGCCCGTACCTGGGACAGGGTGGAAACACCATATATTTT
clone_size: medium-sized
d_call: TRBD1
v_call: TRBV7-2
j_call: TRBJ1-3

cdr3_aa: CASSQDRGRPPYEQYF
cdr3_nt: TGTGCCAGCAGCCAGGACAGGGGGCGGCCTCCCTACGAGCAGTACTTC
clone_size: .
d_call: TRBD1
v_call: TRBV6-1
j_call: TRBJ2-7

cdr3_aa: CASSSTGNTDTQYF
cdr3_nt: TGTGCCAGCAGCTCGACAGGGAACACAGATACGCAGTATTTT
clone_size: .
d_call: TRBD1
v_call: TRBV11-3
j_call: TRBJ2-3

cdr3_aa: CASGLKSRGGIAGAPETQYF
cdr3_nt: TGTGCTAGTGGTTTGAAGAGTAGGGGAGGAATAGCGGGAGCTCCAGAGACCCAGTACTTC
clone_size: many
d_call: TRBD2
v_call: TRBV12-5
j_call: TRBJ2-5

cdr3_aa: CASISTGNSNQPQHF
cdr3_nt: TGTGCCAGCATCTCGACAGGGAATAGCAATCAGCCCCAGCATTTT
clone_size: once
d_call: TRBD1
v_call: TRBV27
j_call: TRBJ1-5

cdr3_aa: CASSIQGRTDTQYF
cdr3_nt: TGTGCCAGTAGTATACAGGGTCGCACAGATACGCAGTATTTT
clone_size: medium-sized
d_call: .
v_call: TRBV19
j_call: TRBJ2-3

cdr3_aa: CASSLTSVSYNEQFF
cdr3_nt: TGTGCCAGCAGCTTGACTAGCGTCTCCTACAATGAGCAGTTCTTC
clone_size: medium-sized
d_call: TRBD2
v_call: TRBV7-2
j_call: TRBJ2-1

cdr3_aa: CASSSGRPGETQYF
cdr3_nt: TGTGCCAGCAGCTCAGGGAGGCCAGGAGAGACCCAGTACTTC
clone_size: .
d_call: .
v_call: TRBV5-8
j_call: TRBJ2-5

cdr3_aa: CASSEGESESYEQYF
cdr3_nt: TGTGCCAGCAGTGAAGGAGAGAGCGAGTCCTACGAGCAGTACTTC
clone_size: .
d_call: .
v_call: TRBV6-1
j_call: TRBJ2-7

cdr3_aa: CASSGVLNTEAFF
cdr3_nt: TGCGCCAGCAGTGGAGTCTTGAACACTGAAGCTTTCTTT
clone_size: many
d_call: .
v_call: TRBV10-2
j_call: TRBJ1-1

cdr3_aa: CASSFDVTTEAFF
cdr3_nt: TGTGCCAGCAGCTTCGATGTAACCACTGAAGCTTTCTTT
clone_size: once
d_call: .
v_call: TRBV11-3
j_call: TRBJ1-1